The source of this T cell receptor beta chain is a study of vaccination and CD4 T cells after COVID-19. Study information: All convalescent patients were nasal swab PCR positive for SARS-CoV-2; fewer than ten had mild and one severe disease.

This clonotype has a handful of counts. What it binds is unknown. Once obtained from cultured CD4+ T cells, the DNA was sequenced using the Oncomine TCR Beta short-read assay. TCRdb called the PCR reads again in MiXCR, with one record for every CDR3 protein. The sample has roughly 20,000 distinct CDR3 sequences, roughly 31% seen once. The treatment denotes: approximately 10-day PBMC culture with coronavirus spike peptide pools or control peptides (ViraFEST assay). V shed 0 bases and J shed 0 bases, with 12 bases lying between them. This CDR3 has 16 amino acids. Looked up from germline, CDR1 is GTSNPN and CDR2 is SVGIG (reference sequence).

The rearrangement joins TRBV30 to TRBJ1-3; no definite D call. Input material: cultured CD4+ T cells from blood. The sequence was obtained from a human donor with COVID-19. The CDR3 nucleotides are TGTGCCTGGAGTGTACGACGGTTCAACTCTGGAAACACCATATATTTT. Amino acid sequence: CAWSVRRFNSGNTIYF.